This TCR delta chain was sequenced during a study of gamma-delta T cells after stem cell transplantation. The CDR3 length is 19 residues. Trimming removed 0 bases from V and 0 bases from J, with 22 bases in between. CDR1 and CDR2 from the germline V gene are GEAIGNYY and EKD. This clone is classed as large. Other DNA sequences from this sample encode an identical CDR3 as well. TCRdb fed the RT-PCR reads into CATT to redo clone calling. The table has about 1,500 delta-chain clones, 5.5% seen once; the top ten hold around 47%. Sequencing was done on a sample of gamma-delta T cells. The clonotype was recovered from a human donor. It is not recorded whose cells these are; they may come from a transplant donor. The chain has TRDV2 and TRDJ1, with TRDD3 as a possible D gene (5 bases). DNA for the CDR3: TGTGCCTGTGACACCGTACCCATACGCAGGGTATTATACACCGATAAACTCATCTTT. Protein sequence: CACDTVPIRRVLYTDKLIF.